The rows below give T cell receptor beta chains drawn from one sample of a study of post-analysis software for immune sequencing data. MiXCR, applied by TCRdb to the PCR reads, yields one record per CDR3 protein. The table includes some 690,000 distinct CDR3 sequences, roughly 29% detected once. Sequencing used blood. These receptors were taken from a girl aged 10 to 17 with multiple sclerosis. The CDR3 runs from the conserved cysteine through the conserved F or W. Fields, in order: clone size, D gene, V gene, J gene, CDR3 protein, CDR3 DNA. The D gene is left open where the match is weak. Not all rows give a size; the values are once, few, many and, for expanded clones, a class.

abundance: few; d_gene: NA; v_gene: TRBV6-2/TRBV6-3; j_gene: TRBJ1-5; CDR3aa: CASSYRPGWGNQPQHF; CDR3nt: TGTGCCAGCAGTTACCGCCCCGGTTGGGGCAATCAGCCCCAGCATTTT
abundance: few; d_gene: TRBD1; v_gene: TRBV29-1; j_gene: TRBJ2-5; CDR3aa: CSVGPGQGVTQYF; CDR3nt: TGCAGCGTTGGTCCGGGACAGGGCGTGACCCAGTACTTC
abundance: NA; d_gene: TRBD2; v_gene: TRBV3-1; j_gene: TRBJ2-3; CDR3aa: CASSPGLPSTDTQYF; CDR3nt: TGTGCCAGCAGCCCGGGACTACCTAGCACAGATACGCAGTATTTT
abundance: few; d_gene: NA; v_gene: TRBV12-3/TRBV12-4; j_gene: TRBJ2-1; CDR3aa: CASSLYRANEQFF; CDR3nt: TGTGCCAGCAGTTTATATAGAGCGAATGAGCAGTTCTTC
abundance: few; d_gene: TRBD2; v_gene: TRBV7-7; j_gene: TRBJ2-1; CDR3aa: CASSKIAGGPGNEQFF; CDR3nt: TGTGCCAGCAGCAAAATAGCGGGAGGGCCGGGCAATGAGCAGTTCTTC
abundance: few; d_gene: TRBD1; v_gene: TRBV5-1; j_gene: TRBJ2-5; CDR3aa: CASSFSSNPGGETQYF; CDR3nt: TGCGCCAGCAGCTTTTCGTCAAATCCAGGGGGAGAGACCCAGTACTTC
abundance: NA; d_gene: NA; v_gene: TRBV29-1; j_gene: TRBJ2-6; CDR3aa: CSVEGPQVTGANVLTF; CDR3nt: TGCAGCGTTGAAGGGCCCCAAGTAACTGGGGCCAACGTCCTGACTTTC
abundance: NA; d_gene: TRBD2; v_gene: TRBV7-9; j_gene: TRBJ2-4; CDR3aa: CASSPPLGGGPDTKNIQYF; CDR3nt: TGTGCCAGCAGCCCCCCCCTGGGGGGAGGGCCGGATACCAAAAACATTCAGTACTTC
abundance: NA; d_gene: TRBD1; v_gene: TRBV5-1; j_gene: TRBJ2-7; CDR3aa: CASSQMGQGSNEQYF; CDR3nt: TGCGCCAGCAGCCAAATGGGACAGGGGTCTAACGAGCAGTACTTC
abundance: NA; d_gene: TRBD2; v_gene: TRBV6-5; j_gene: TRBJ2-2; CDR3aa: CASNLGRDTGELFF; CDR3nt: TGTGCCAGCAATCTCGGGAGGGACACCGGGGAGCTGTTTTTT
abundance: NA; d_gene: NA; v_gene: TRBV19; j_gene: TRBJ2-3; CDR3aa: CASWKRGTPGGAHYF; CDR3nt: TGTGCCAGCTGGAAGCGGGGCACTCCAGGGGGTGCGCATTATTTT
abundance: few; d_gene: TRBD2; v_gene: TRBV10-3; j_gene: TRBJ2-3; CDR3aa: CAISVTTGGLVDTQYF; CDR3nt: TGTGCCATCAGTGTGACGACGGGGGGGCTTGTAGATACGCAGTATTTT
abundance: NA; d_gene: TRBD1; v_gene: TRBV29-1; j_gene: TRBJ1-5; CDR3aa: CSVVDRGLGQPQHF; CDR3nt: TGCAGCGTCGTTGACAGGGGGCTGGGTCAGCCCCAGCATTTT
abundance: NA; d_gene: TRBD1; v_gene: TRBV5-1; j_gene: TRBJ2-7; CDR3aa: CVSSQGQGYEQYF; CDR3nt: TGCGTCAGCAGCCAGGGACAGGGGTACGAGCAGTACTTC
abundance: few; d_gene: NA; v_gene: TRBV20-1; j_gene: TRBJ1-6; CDR3aa: CSATYAGAPPPLHF; CDR3nt: TGCAGTGCAACCTACGCAGGGGCCCCCCCACCCCTCCACTTT
abundance: NA; d_gene: NA; v_gene: TRBV25-1; j_gene: TRBJ2-2; CDR3aa: CASSEFVNTGELFF; CDR3nt: TGTGCCAGCAGTGAATTTGTGAACACCGGGGAGCTGTTTTTT
abundance: few; d_gene: TRBD2; v_gene: TRBV10-3; j_gene: TRBJ2-4; CDR3aa: CAISAGGELAKNIQYF; CDR3nt: TGTGCCATCAGTGCCGGGGGGGAATTGGCCAAAAACATTCAGTACTTC
abundance: NA; d_gene: NA; v_gene: TRBV5-1; j_gene: TRBJ2-3; CDR3aa: CASGPAWGSDTQYF; CDR3nt: TGCGCCAGCGGACCCGCGTGGGGGTCAGATACGCAGTATTTT
abundance: NA; d_gene: TRBD1; v_gene: TRBV20-1; j_gene: TRBJ1-2; CDR3aa: CSARPLTGSFNYGYTF; CDR3nt: TGCAGTGCTAGACCTTTGACAGGGAGCTTCAACTATGGCTACACCTTC
abundance: NA; d_gene: TRBD2; v_gene: TRBV10-3; j_gene: TRBJ2-3; CDR3aa: CTIRKTSSGADTQYF; CDR3nt: TGTACCATCAGAAAGACTAGCTCGGGTGCAGATACGCAGTATTTT
abundance: NA; d_gene: TRBD2; v_gene: TRBV15; j_gene: TRBJ2-2; CDR3aa: CATSLGGDTGELFF; CDR3nt: TGTGCCACCAGCCTCGGGGGGGACACCGGGGAGCTGTTTTTT
abundance: many; d_gene: NA; v_gene: TRBV29-1; j_gene: TRBJ2-5; CDR3aa: CSAGGPQETQYF; CDR3nt: TGCAGCGCTGGGGGGCCTCAAGAGACCCAGTACTTC
abundance: NA; d_gene: NA; v_gene: TRBV29-1; j_gene: TRBJ1-1; CDR3aa: CSVGGRGMNTEAFF; CDR3nt: TGCAGCGTTGGAGGACGGGGCATGAACACTGAAGCTTTCTTT
abundance: few; d_gene: NA; v_gene: TRBV5-1; j_gene: TRBJ2-1; CDR3aa: CASSLLRGRVNEQFF; CDR3nt: TGCGCCAGCAGCTTGCTTAGGGGACGGGTCAATGAGCAGTTCTTC
abundance: NA; d_gene: NA; v_gene: TRBV7-2; j_gene: TRBJ2-2; CDR3aa: CASLGGRVAGERFF; CDR3nt: TGTGCCAGCCTGGGGGGCCGTGTGGCCGGGGAGCGGTTTTTT
abundance: NA; d_gene: NA; v_gene: TRBV27; j_gene: TRBJ2-3; CDR3aa: CASSWGPSRAQYF; CDR3nt: TGTGCCAGCAGTTGGGGCCCCTCTCGGGCGCAGTATTTT
abundance: NA; d_gene: NA; v_gene: TRBV11-2; j_gene: TRBJ1-6; CDR3aa: CASSLVMGNYNSPLHF; CDR3nt: TGTGCCAGCAGCTTAGTAATGGGAAACTATAATTCACCCCTCCACTTT
abundance: few; d_gene: NA; v_gene: TRBV28; j_gene: TRBJ2-3; CDR3aa: CASSLIGYTQYF; CDR3nt: TGTGCCAGCAGCCTAATAGGGTATACGCAGTATTTT